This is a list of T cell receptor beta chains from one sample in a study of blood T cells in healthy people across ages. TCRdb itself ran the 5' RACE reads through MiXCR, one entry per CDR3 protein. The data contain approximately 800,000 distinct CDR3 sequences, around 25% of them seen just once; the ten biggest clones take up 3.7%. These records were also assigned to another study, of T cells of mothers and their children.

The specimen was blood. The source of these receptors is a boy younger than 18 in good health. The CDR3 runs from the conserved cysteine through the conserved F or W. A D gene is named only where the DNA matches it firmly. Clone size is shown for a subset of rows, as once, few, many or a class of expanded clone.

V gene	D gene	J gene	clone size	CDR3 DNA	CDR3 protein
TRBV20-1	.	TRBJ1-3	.	TGCAGTGCTAGTGTGACAAGGAGCTCTGGAAACACCATATATTTT	CSASVTRSSGNTIYF
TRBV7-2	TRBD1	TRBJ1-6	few	TGTGCCAGCAGCCTACGGCCGTATCGACAGGGGCCAAACGAACCCCTCCACTTT	CASSLRPYRQGPNEPLHF
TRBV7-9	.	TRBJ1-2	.	TGTGCCAGCACACGAGGGCTTGGCTACACCTTC	CASTRGLGYTF
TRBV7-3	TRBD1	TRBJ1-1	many	TGTGCCAGCAGCTTGGGACAGGGGGTTACTGAAGCTTTCTTT	CASSLGQGVTEAFF
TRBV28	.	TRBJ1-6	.	TGTGCCAGCATACGGGGAGGGGTTCATAATTCACCCCTCCACTTT	CASIRGGVHNSPLHF
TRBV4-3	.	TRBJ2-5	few	TGCGCCAGCAGCCAAGATCGTCGAGTAAGAGCGGTCTTC	CASSQDRRVRAVF
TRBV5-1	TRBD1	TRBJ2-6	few	TGCGCCAGCAGCACCCGGGACAGAGCCTCTGGGGCCAACGTCCTGACTTTC	CASSTRDRASGANVLTF
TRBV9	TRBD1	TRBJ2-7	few	TGTGCCAGCAGCGTAGCTCCAGGGGGCGAGCAGTACTTC	CASSVAPGGEQYF
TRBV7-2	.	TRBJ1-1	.	TGTGCCAGCACCGCCCATAGGGACACTGAAGCTTTCTTT	CASTAHRDTEAFF
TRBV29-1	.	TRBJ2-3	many	TGCAGCCTCACTAGCACAGATACGCAGTATTTT	CSLTSTDTQYF
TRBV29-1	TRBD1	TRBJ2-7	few	TGCAGCGTTGCCGGGACAGGGGGCGGCGAGCAGTACTTC	CSVAGTGGGEQYF
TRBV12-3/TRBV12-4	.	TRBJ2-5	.	TGTGCCAGCAGTTTCGCCGGGGCGCAGTACTTC	CASSFAGAQYF
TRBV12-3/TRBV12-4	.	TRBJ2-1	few	TGTGCCAGCAGTTCCTCACCCTCCTACAATGAGCAGTTCTTC	CASSSSPSYNEQFF
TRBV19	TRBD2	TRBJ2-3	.	TGTGCCAGTAGTACCCCTGGACTAGAATATACGCAGTATTTT	CASSTPGLEYTQYF
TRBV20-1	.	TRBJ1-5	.	TGCAGTGCTACGCGGGGCAATCAGCCCCAGCATTTT	CSATRGNQPQHF
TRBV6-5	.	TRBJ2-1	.	TGTGCCAGCAGTTACTCGGCCCAGGGTGGGTACAATGAGCAGTTCTTC	CASSYSAQGGYNEQFF
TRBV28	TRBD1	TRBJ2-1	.	TGTGCCAGCAGCACTGACCCGGCCGGGACAGGGAACAATGAGCAGTTCTTC	CASSTDPAGTGNNEQFF